Here is one T cell receptor (beta chain) with its context. What it binds is unknown. Unique molecular identifiers tagged the TCRbeta library. TCRdb processed the PCR reads anew with MiXCR; each CDR3 protein has one entry. Seen here are about 540,000 distinct CDR3 sequences, 20% to 30% observed once, and the top ten hold approximately 39%. The record originates from a study of T-cell reconstitution after alpha-beta-depleted transplantation in children. Study results and limitations: Surviving recipient T cells and thymic progenitors accounted for the high day-60 TCRbeta diversity observed in some patients. Diversity and T-cell counts at one year after transplant derived mostly from new T cells. The origin of alpha-beta T cells about two months after transplant was reportedly several hundred expanded graft clones.

This specimen was PBMCs, taken before TCRalphabeta/CD19-depleted stem cell transplant. This clonotype was sampled from a boy younger than two with Wiskott-Aldrich syndrome, due to receive a stem cell transplant.

CDR3 bases: TGTGCCAGCAGTTTAAGAAGACAGCACAATGAGCAGTTCTTC. Translating gives CASSLRRQHNEQFF. This chain connects TRBV28 to TRBJ2-1, with a weak D call TRBD1 (5 bases). In germline, CDR1 is MDHEN, CDR2 SYDVKM. Trimming left V 2 bases short and J 5 bases short, with 10 bases between. This CDR3 spans 14 amino acids. Filled out from reference TRBV28 and TRBJ2-1, the complete variable domain reads DVKVTQSSRYLVKRTGEKVFLECVQDMDHENMFWYRQDPGLGLRLIYFSYDVKMKEKGDIPEGYSVSREKKERFSLILESASTNQTSMYLCASSLRRQHNEQFFGPGTRLTVL.